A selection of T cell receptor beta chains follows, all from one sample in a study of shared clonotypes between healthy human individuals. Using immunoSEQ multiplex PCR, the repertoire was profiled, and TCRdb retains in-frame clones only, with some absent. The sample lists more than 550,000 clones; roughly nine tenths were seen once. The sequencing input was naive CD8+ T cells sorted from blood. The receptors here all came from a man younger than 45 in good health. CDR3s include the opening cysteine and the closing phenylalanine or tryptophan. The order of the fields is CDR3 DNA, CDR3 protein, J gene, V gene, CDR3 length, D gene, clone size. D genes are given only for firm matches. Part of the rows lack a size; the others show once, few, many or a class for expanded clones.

DNA: TGCGCCAGCAGCGAATGGGGACCCGGCTCCTACAATGAGCAGTTCTTC; CDR3: CASSEWGPGSYNEQFF; J: TRBJ2-1; V: TRBV5-1; length: 16; D: .; size: .
DNA: TGTGCCAGCAGTCCACAGGGGCCCAAAGGACCTGAAGCTTTCTTT; CDR3: CASSPQGPKGPEAFF; J: TRBJ1-1; V: TRBV27; length: 15; D: TRBD1; size: .
DNA: TGTGCCAGCAGCTTAAGGGACAACCCCTACGAGCAGTACTTC; CDR3: CASSLRDNPYEQYF; J: TRBJ2-7; V: TRBV7-9; length: 14; D: .; size: .
DNA: TGTGCCAGCAGCTACAGACTCGCGGGAGAGGAGGGGGACACCGGGGAGCTGTTTTTT; CDR3: CASSYRLAGEEGDTGELFF; J: TRBJ2-2; V: TRBV7-9; length: 19; D: .; size: .
DNA: TGTGCCAGCAGCGTAGTCCAGTTTCGGGAGCAGTTCTTC; CDR3: CASSVVQFREQFF; J: TRBJ2-1; V: TRBV9; length: 13; D: .; size: few
DNA: TGTGCCAGCAGCCGTAGAGGGGAAAGGTACTACGAGCAGTACTTC; CDR3: CASSRRGERYYEQYF; J: TRBJ2-7; V: TRBV11-2; length: 15; D: .; size: .
DNA: TGTGCCAGCTCCCACAGGGGGCATGGTTACGAGCAGTACTTC; CDR3: CASSHRGHGYEQYF; J: TRBJ2-7; V: TRBV18; length: 14; D: TRBD1; size: few
DNA: TGCAGCGTTGGCATTTGGGTAAATACTGGGGCCAACGTCCTGACTTTC; CDR3: CSVGIWVNTGANVLTF; J: TRBJ2-6; V: TRBV29-1; length: 16; D: .; size: .
DNA: TGTGCCAGCAGCTTAGTTGGGTTCCCTGGAAACACCATATATTTT; CDR3: CASSLVGFPGNTIYF; J: TRBJ1-3; V: TRBV7-2; length: 15; D: .; size: .
DNA: TGTGCCAGCAGTGAATACAGCACCGGGGAGCTGTTTTTT; CDR3: CASSEYSTGELFF; J: TRBJ2-2; V: TRBV6-1; length: 13; D: .; size: .
DNA: TGTGCCAGCAGTTTATCCGGGACAGGGGCGTGGGAGACCCAGTACTTC; CDR3: CASSLSGTGAWETQYF; J: TRBJ2-5; V: TRBV27; length: 16; D: TRBD1; size: .
DNA: TGTGCCAGCAGCTTGAGACAGAACACCGGGGAGCTGTTTTTT; CDR3: CASSLRQNTGELFF; J: TRBJ2-2; V: TRBV5-8; length: 14; D: .; size: .
DNA: TGCAGCGCGACTTTTGAGAATCAGCCCCAGCATTTT; CDR3: CSATFENQPQHF; J: TRBJ1-5; V: TRBV29-1; length: 12; D: .; size: once
DNA: TGTGCCAGCAGTTTACTAGCGGAGTCAGATACGCAGTATTTT; CDR3: CASSLLAESDTQYF; J: TRBJ2-3; V: TRBV27; length: 14; D: TRBD2; size: .
DNA: TGTGCCAGCAGCCCCAATTGGGACAGGGGGCTTGATACGCAGTATTTT; CDR3: CASSPNWDRGLDTQYF; J: TRBJ2-3; V: TRBV9; length: 16; D: TRBD1; size: .
DNA: TGCGCCAGCAGCTTGGAGGCAGGTCAACCTGGAAACACCATATATTTT; CDR3: CASSLEAGQPGNTIYF; J: TRBJ1-3; V: TRBV5-1; length: 16; D: .; size: .
DNA: TGTGCCAGCAGCTTTTCGTTGGAGGATACGCAGTATTTT; CDR3: CASSFSLEDTQYF; J: TRBJ2-3; V: TRBV5-6; length: 13; D: .; size: .
DNA: TGTGCCAGCAGTTTATTCGTAGGCGGGACAGGATTCTACAATGAGCAGTTCTTC; CDR3: CASSLFVGGTGFYNEQFF; J: TRBJ2-1; V: TRBV27; length: 18; D: TRBD1; size: .
DNA: TGTGCCATCAGTGAGTCGGTCGGGAGGGCCGGGGAGCAGTACTTC; CDR3: CAISESVGRAGEQYF; J: TRBJ2-7; V: TRBV10-3; length: 15; D: TRBD2; size: .
DNA: TGTGCCAGCAAGAGCTTGGGTGGAAACACCATATATTTT; CDR3: CASKSLGGNTIYF; J: TRBJ1-3; V: TRBV6-5; length: 13; D: .; size: .
DNA: TGTGCCAGTAGTTTTACTAAGACCTACGAGCAGTACTTC; CDR3: CASSFTKTYEQYF; J: TRBJ2-7; V: TRBV19; length: 13; D: .; size: .
DNA: TGTGCCTGGAGTTGGACTAGCGGGCTCAATGAGCAGTTCTTC; CDR3: CAWSWTSGLNEQFF; J: TRBJ2-1; V: TRBV30; length: 14; D: TRBD2; size: .
DNA: TGTGCCAGCTCTTTCGCGGGAGCAGCTGAAGAGACCCAGTACTTC; CDR3: CASSFAGAAEETQYF; J: TRBJ2-5; V: TRBV5-4; length: 15; D: TRBD2; size: .
DNA: TGTGCCAGCAGCCGCCCGGAGTTGTCCTACAATGAGCAGTTCTTC; CDR3: CASSRPELSYNEQFF; J: TRBJ2-1; V: TRBV7-9; length: 15; D: .; size: .